The entry that follows covers one T cell receptor (beta chain) sequence. The antigen remains unidentified. Before the COVID-19 pandemic, during about 2010-2018, CD4+ T cells were taken from unexposed donors. After ten to eleven days of culture, CD4+ T cells were isolated. Unexposed-donor CD4+ T cells were probed with SARS-CoV-2 S/N and four cold-coronavirus spikes, cells permitting. PBMCs were plated at a few million per well in IL-2-containing medium. The record originates from a study of CD4 T cells in relation to SARS-CoV-2 and coronaviruses. TCRdb's table, derived via immunoSEQ multiplex PCR, lists solely in-frame clones and lacks some. The sample lists 15,000 to 20,000 clones, about 78% occurring once. V was clipped by 8 bases and J by 4 bases, with 17 bases between them. Per germline, CDR1 SNHLY and CDR2 FYNNEI. The CDR3 contains 15 residues.

The clonotype was recovered from a human donor in good health. The rearrangement links TRBV2 to TRBJ2-2; TRBD1 might be the D (6 bases). The sequencing input was CD4+ T cells from PBMCs, cultured in vitro. The CDR3 spells CASGISGQATGELFF. The CDR3 DNA reads as TGTGCCAGCGGAATCTCGGGACAAGCCACCGGGGAGCTGTTTTTT.